This T cell receptor beta chain was sequenced during a study of T cell clonality in common variable immunodeficiency (dated by TCRdb to about 2015). Study-level results and caveats: TCRbeta clonality was higher in CVID subjects than in healthy controls (t-test p = 0.018), and the increase was most characteristic of about a third of subjects. Reportedly, TCRbeta sequences from CVID had fewer deletions and N-nucleotide insertions, and highly modified clones with 13 or more V deletions were absent from CVID. CVID subjects shared fewer TCRbeta clones with each other than healthy controls did (p < 0.0001). Even though DNA input was equal, the average per sample came to about 81,820 unique sequences for controls compared with around 32,000 for CVID samples. According to the authors, finding the cause of the higher clonality in CVID would require sequencing the repertoires of T cell subpopulations. Correlations between repertoire features and clinical complications were limited by patient heterogeneity within the CVID cohort.

This clone showed up many times. This receptor's antigen is unknown. The read terminates 3 residues before the CDR3 end, so the remaining end is supplied by the germline J gene. Per the germline V gene, MDHEN is the CDR1 and SYDVKM is the CDR2. Inclusive of the bounding cysteine and phenylalanine, the CDR3 is 15 residues long. Of the CDR3's DNA, 36 bases were read; they are in frame from base 1. After removal of 4 bases from V and 5 bases from J, the junction retains 5 bases not matched to a gene. Both CVID patients and healthy controls were predominantly of Caucasian heritage. From each donor, about 5 to 8.5 ml of heparinized peripheral whole blood was collected. TCRbeta CDR3 repertoires were sequenced from genomic DNA of adults with common variable immune deficiency (CVID) and healthy adult controls. The control group was made up of approximately 22 healthy adult volunteers (about ten male and roughly twelve female) whose ages ranged from roughly 23 to 66 years, with a mean age of almost 35. To isolate peripheral blood mononuclear cells, diluted blood was subjected to density centrifugation over Hypaque 1077 or Ficoll-Paque. Genomic DNA was extracted from unsorted mononuclear cells by Qiagen column purification or by a centrifugation-based method.

Equivalent amounts of genomic DNA from CVID and control samples were used as sequencing input. For every sample, a 60 bp segment covering the rearranged TCRbeta CDR3 region was amplified and then sequenced. The immunoSEQ assay, a bias-corrected multiplex PCR with high-throughput sequencing, was employed for TCRbeta amplification. From the authors' description of their analysis: Every unique nucleotide sequence was considered a clone and was annotated with V, D and J genes, copy number and frequency. Sequences were labeled productive if in frame, and non-productive if out of frame or containing stop codons. As previously described, clonality was computed from Shannon's entropy. The predicted amino acid sequences of productive clones were used to derive the mean CDR3 Kyte-Doolittle hydropathy. Using the R hclust function, scaled V gene usage was clustered hierarchically with Manhattan distance and complete linkage. To assess clone sharing by CDR3 amino acid sequence, 12 repertoires per group were resampled over 100 rounds. The repertoires were screened for roughly 70 published EBV-specific TCRbeta sequences and around 240 published CMV-specific TCRbeta sequences. A couple of CVID samples that yielded fewer than 10,000 sequences were excluded from the analysis, so approximately 40 CVID repertoires were retained. TCRdb took over this immuneACCESS table, retaining in-frame rearrangements with V and J assigned. Such tables are incomplete; in checked studies, under half of the missing clones stem from an unresolved V gene, and the remainder is unexplained. V, J and clone size are those of that table, while D and trimming were read from the DNA. The table for this sample lists roughly 32,000 clones, none of them counted only once. The ten top clones hold over 9% of the sample.

This receptor was obtained from a person aged 18-69 years in good health. The sequencing sample was made of peripheral blood mononuclear cells. Recombination joined TRBV28 with TRBJ2-7; 13 nucleotides in the junction match TRBD2. The CDR3 here reads CASSSGLAGVDEQYF. The CDR3 bases that were read are TGTGCCAGCAGTTCTGGACTAGCGGGAGTCGACGAG.